The entry below gives a single T cell receptor (beta chain) sequence along with its context. Patients suffered from locally advanced or metastatic urothelial carcinoma. Germline CDR1 is SGHTA and CDR2 is FQGTGA. The CDR3 loop spans 15 amino acids. Trimming removed 2 bases at V and 4 bases at J, with 13 bases between. These data are taken from a study of PD-L1 blockade in urothelial cancer. Study at large: A median blood sample held 141,255 T cells and 75,000 to 85,000 unique TCRs.

Sequenced by immunoSEQ multiplex PCR; TCRdb stores in-frame clones only, minus some. The repertoire holds about 80,000 clones, with about 90% as singletons. Source: PBMCs, taken around atezolizumab (anti-PD-L1) treatment. The source of this sequence is a woman aged 70-85 years with urothelial cancer. This chain uses TRBV7-3 with TRBJ2-3; D might be TRBD2 (5 bases). For the CDR3, the DNA is TGTGCCAGCAGCTTAGACGGAGGACGGGCAGATACGCAGTATTTT. It yields the protein CASSLDGGRADTQYF. The complete variable domain, with remaining parts taken from reference TRBV7-3 and TRBJ2-3, reads GAGVSQTPSNKVTEKGKYVELRCDPISGHTALYWYRQSLGQGPEFLIYFQGTGAADDSGLPNDRFFAVRPEGSVSTLKIQRTERGDSAVYLCASSLDGGRADTQYFGPGTRLTVL.